These 29 T cell receptor beta chains came from one sample sequenced in a study of CD4 T cell repertoires in COVID-19. Sequencing was performed with immunoSEQ multiplex PCR; in TCRdb, only in-frame clones are kept and a portion is missing. The sample shows about 24,000 clones, roughly 92% of them seen only once. These memory T cells were uncultured and sequenced directly after ex vivo isolation. The material sequenced was circulating follicular helper CD4+ T cells (cTfh) from blood, taken before the COVID-19 pandemic. The receptor set was obtained from a human donor who had COVID-19.

This chain connects TRBV6-5 to TRBJ2-7; 10 bases match TRBD1. This CDR3 is built from 15 residues. Germline values: CDR1 MNHEY, CDR2 SVGAGI. With 6 bases clipped from V and 2 bases from J, the junction kept 7 bases outside the gene matches. The CDR3 reads CASSRGQGVPYEQYF. CDR3 DNA: TGTGCCAGCAGCCGCGGACAGGGGGTTCCCTACGAGCAGTACTTC.

This sequence joins TRBV5-8 and TRBJ1-3; 7 bases line up with TRBD1. V trimming: 4 bases; J trimming: 0 bases; junction bases outside the gene matches: 4. The CDR3 covers 15 residues. The germline gives CDR1 SGHTS, CDR2 YDEGEE. The CDR3 coding sequence is TGTGCCAGCAGCCCGTACAGGGGCTCTGGAAACACCATATATTTT. Translated: CASSPYRGSGNTIYF.

The chain has TRBV7-2 and TRBJ2-3; D might be TRBD2 (5 bases). V gave up 1 base and J gave up 0 bases, with 5 bases separating them. Germline loops: CDR1 SGHTA, CDR2 FQGNSA. The CDR3 is made up of 14 amino acids. The CDR3, as DNA: TGTGCCAGCAGCTTAGGGGAGAGCACAGATACGCAGTATTTT. The encoded protein is CASSLGESTDTQYF.

The rearrangement uses TRBV6-1 and TRBJ2-1; tentatively, D is TRBD1 (6 bases). CDR1 MNHNS and CDR2 SASEGT come from the germline V gene. This CDR3 has 11 residues. V lost 4 bases and J lost 13, with 11 bases in between. The CDR3 reads CASSATGSQFF. Here the CDR3 DNA reads TGTGCCAGCAGTGCTACAGGGTCACAGTTCTTC.

V is TRBV19 and J is TRBJ1-1; 11 bases are shared with TRBD1. V shed 6 bases, J shed 0 bases, and the junction held 6 bases outside the gene matches. The CDR3 has 16 amino acids. Germline V CDR1 and CDR2: LNHDA, SQIVND (reference sequence). In nucleotides, the CDR3 is TGTGCCAGTAGCGAACCGGGACAGGGGGTGAACACTGAAGCTTTCTTT. It is translated as CASSEPGQGVNTEAFF.

This clone was counted between two and nine times. The chain carries TRBV27 and TRBJ1-3, with D possibly being TRBD1 (6 bases). Trimming left V 6 bases short and J 2 bases short, with 11 bases between. This CDR3 comprises 14 residues. The germline gives CDR1 MNHEY, CDR2 SMNVEV (reference sequence). The CDR3, as DNA: TGTGCCAGCAGAACAGGGAGCACTGGAAACACCATATATTTT. Encoded protein: CASRTGSTGNTIYF.

V gene TRBV6-6 combines with J gene TRBJ1-3; D gene unclear. The V and J ends lost 8 bases and 4 bases respectively, with 12 bases between them. This CDR3 spans 13 amino acids. Germline V gives CDR1 MNHNY, CDR2 SVGAGI (reference sequence). The CDR3 region is CASRSSNGNTIYF. For the CDR3, the DNA is TGTGCCAGCCGATCCAGTAACGGAAACACCATATATTTT.

The rearrangement joins TRBV19 to TRBJ2-7; maybe TRBD2 (6 bases). Trimming took off 8 bases at V and 4 bases at J, with 12 bases between the two ends. The CDR3 length is 12 residues. Per the germline V gene, CDR1 is LNHDA and CDR2 is SQIVND (reference sequence). The chain's CDR3 is CASGGTGYEQYF. The CDR3 nucleotides are TGTGCCAGTGGGGGGACGGGGTACGAGCAGTACTTC.

V usage is TRBV19 and J usage is TRBJ2-3, with D possibly TRBD2 on 5 matching bases. V lost 4 bases and J lost 4, with 12 bases in between. The CDR3 has 14 residues. Germline CDR1 reads LNHDA; CDR2 reads SQIVND (reference sequence). Here the CDR3 reads CASSTTSGSDTQYF. DNA of the CDR3: TGTGCCAGTAGTACCACGAGCGGTTCAGATACGCAGTATTTT.

The chain employs TRBV25-1 and TRBJ2-1; 13 bases map to TRBD2. CDR1 and CDR2 (germline): MGHDK, SYGVNS. This CDR3 has 15 amino acids. J gave up 5 bases and V 8 bases, and 6 bases lay outside the gene matches. The CDR3 loop is CASGTSGRANNEQFF. In nucleotides, the CDR3 is TGTGCCAGCGGTACTAGCGGGAGGGCAAACAATGAGCAGTTCTTC.

The chain couples TRBV7-8 to TRBJ2-1, with TRBD2 matching 8 bases. CDR3 size: 12 residues. Trimming at V came to 1 base and at J to 13 bases, leaving 3 bases not matched to a gene. Germline CDR1 and CDR2: SGHVS and FQNEAQ. CDR3 protein: CASSLVGTRQFF. The CDR3 nucleotides read TGTGCCAGCAGCTTAGTCGGGACTAGACAGTTCTTC.

The rearrangement joins TRBV7-2 to TRBJ2-3, with D hard to call. The V gene's germline CDR1 is SGHTA and CDR2 FQGNSA. Trimming stripped 4 bases from V and 5 bases from J, with 19 bases between. This CDR3 has 16 amino acids. DNA for the CDR3: TGTGCCAGCAGCTACACCCGGCAGGTGGGTGGAGATACGCAGTATTTT. As protein: CASSYTRQVGGDTQYF.

This chain joins TRBV7-9 and TRBJ2-2; TRBD1 might be the D (5 bases). Germline V gives CDR1 SEHNR, CDR2 FQNEAQ (reference sequence). This CDR3 comprises 15 residues. Trimming stripped 1 base from V and 5 bases from J, with 11 bases between. The CDR3 sequence: CASSLGQQPTGELFF. The CDR3 region has the DNA TGTGCCAGCAGCTTAGGACAGCAGCCGACCGGGGAGCTGTTTTTT.

This chain joins TRBV11-2 and TRBJ2-1; 8 bases are shared with TRBD2. V trimming: 4 bases; J trimming: 16 bases; junction bases outside the gene matches: 21. The germline V gene encodes CDR1 SGHAT and CDR2 FQNNGV. This CDR3 is built from 16 residues. The CDR3 bases are TGTGCCAGCAGCTCCCAGCTGGGAGGCGGGGGGCCTTACCATTTCTTC. This gives the protein CASSSQLGGGGPYHFF.

The V gene is TRBV19, the J gene TRBJ1-2; no clear D. The CDR3 consists of 11 residues. With 5 bases removed from V and 7 bases from J, the gap between germline ends came to 8 bases. The germline gives CDR1 LNHDA, CDR2 SQIVND (reference sequence). The CDR3 coding sequence is TGTGCCAGTAGTTCAGGTGGTGGCTACACCTTC. Translation: CASSSGGGYTF.

The chain is built from TRBV19 and TRBJ2-4; no firm D call. The V end lost 2 bases, the J end lost 0 bases, and 17 bases lay between the germline ends. The germline V gene encodes CDR1 LNHDA and CDR2 SQIVND (reference sequence). The CDR3 has 18 residues. The CDR3 loop is CASSISAGELLAKNIQYF. The CDR3 nucleotides are TGTGCCAGTAGTATATCGGCAGGCGAGCTTCTAGCCAAAAACATTCAGTACTTC.

The chain carries TRBV30 and TRBJ2-6; D is perhaps TRBD1 (5 bases). This CDR3 spans 17 amino acids. With 4 bases removed from V and 0 bases from J, the gap between germline ends came to 16 bases. Per the germline V gene, CDR1 is GTSNPN and CDR2 is SVGIG (reference sequence). In DNA form, the CDR3 reads TGTGCCTGGATAGGTGGGCGACAGCTCTCTGGGGCCAACGTCCTGACTTTC. Its translation is CAWIGGRQLSGANVLTF.

The chain has TRBV7-7 and TRBJ2-2, with D possibly matching TRBD1 (5 bases). Trimming removed 3 bases from V and 5 bases from J, with 10 bases in between. Germline lookup yields CDR1 SSHAT and CDR2 FNYEAQ (reference sequence). This CDR3 spans 14 amino acids. CDR3 in amino acids: CASSLVQGTGELFF. CDR3 coding DNA: TGTGCCAGCAGCTTGGTGCAGGGAACCGGGGAGCTGTTTTTT.

J is TRBJ2-2 and V is TRBV2, with D perhaps TRBD2 (6 bases). The V and J ends lost 7 bases and 5 bases respectively, with 20 bases between them. The CDR3 has 16 amino acids. Germline V gene data show CDR1 as SNHLY and CDR2 as FYNNEI. The CDR3 DNA reads TGTGCCAGCAAAATGGTATGGGGGGTCTTGACCGGGGAGCTGTTTTTT. Protein sequence: CASKMVWGVLTGELFF.

The chain is built from TRBV19 and TRBJ1-4; 7 bases are shared with TRBD1. Trimming cost V 4 bases and J 5 bases; bases outside gene matches: 1. Germline-derived CDR1 and CDR2 are LNHDA and SQIVND (reference sequence). The CDR3 sequence is 13 residues long. The chain's CDR3 is CASSKTGNEKLFF. The CDR3 nucleotides are TGTGCCAGTAGTAAGACAGGGAATGAAAAACTGTTTTTT.

The chain combines TRBV28 with TRBJ2-1; tentatively, D is TRBD2 (5 bases). The V and J ends lost 1 base and 7 bases respectively, with 20 bases between them. Germline V gene data show CDR1 as MDHEN and CDR2 as SYDVKM. CDR3 length: 17 residues. For the CDR3, the DNA is TGTGCCAGCAGTTTATTTCAAACGGGATCTACGGGGAATGAGCAGTTCTTC. Amino acids: CASSLFQTGSTGNEQFF.

This chain joins TRBV7-2 and TRBJ2-1; D is unclear. The germline gives CDR1 SGHTA, CDR2 FQGNSA. The CDR3 sequence is 15 residues long. V was clipped by 5 bases and J by 0 bases, with 11 bases between them. The CDR3 DNA sequence: TGTGCCAGCAGCCTCAGTGCCCGCTCCTACAATGAGCAGTTCTTC. Its translation: CASSLSARSYNEQFF.

For this clone: The sample carries other DNA sequences with the same CDR3. The chain couples TRBV5-1 to TRBJ2-5; D possibly corresponds to TRBD1 (6 bases). The CDR3 extends over 14 amino acids. Germline V gene lookup returns CDR1 SGHRS and CDR2 YFSETQ. Deletions cut 1 base from V and 5 bases from J, with 12 bases between. The CDR3 sequence is CASSLTGGGETQYF. The CDR3 DNA is TGCGCCAGCAGCTTGACTGGGGGCGGGGAGACCCAGTACTTC.

This chain links TRBV19 with TRBJ2-1; tentatively, D is TRBD1 (6 bases). The CDR3 consists of 14 residues. The germline V gene encodes CDR1 LNHDA and CDR2 SQIVND (reference sequence). Trimming took off 9 bases at V and 9 bases at J, with 21 bases between the two ends. CDR3 protein: CASQTGTTTLEQFF. The CDR3 DNA reads as TGTGCCAGCCAGACCGGGACAACGACTCTTGAGCAGTTCTTC. Drawing the rest from reference TRBV19 and TRBJ2-1, the complete variable domain is DGGITQSPKYLFRKEGQNVTLSCEQNLNHDAMYWYRQDPGQGLRLIYYSQIVNDFQKGDIAEGYSVSREKKESFPLTVTSAQKNPTAFYLCASQTGTTTLEQFFGPGTRLTVL.

The chain combines TRBV6-6 with TRBJ1-1; D may be TRBD1 (6 bases). The length of the CDR3 is 14 residues. From germline, CDR1 is MNHNY and CDR2 SVGAGI (reference sequence). V was cut by 10 bases and J by 2 bases, with 17 bases left in between. CDR3 residues: CAIQDRKGNTEAFF. The DNA of the CDR3 is TGTGCCATCCAAGACAGGAAAGGAAACACTGAAGCTTTCTTT.

The rearrangement joins TRBV29-1 to TRBJ2-3; possible D gene TRBD2, 5 bases. Trimming pared 3 bases from V and 3 bases from J, leaving 13 bases between. CDR1 and CDR2 from the germline V gene are SQVTM and ANQGSEA. The CDR3 is 14 amino acids. CDR3: CSVDSGVRTDTQYF. In DNA form, the CDR3 reads TGCAGCGTTGATTCCGGGGTCCGTACAGATACGCAGTATTTT.

This sequence joins TRBV5-1 and TRBJ2-7; possibly TRBD2 for D (6 bases). The germline gives CDR1 SGHRS, CDR2 YFSETQ. Trimming stripped 0 bases from V and 5 bases from J, with 21 bases between. CDR3 length: 17 amino acids. The CDR3 nucleotides read TGCGCCAGCAGCTTGGCACCCGGGAGCGGTGCTACCGACGAGCAGTACTTC. Translating it yields CASSLAPGSGATDEQYF.

This sequence joins TRBV10-2 and TRBJ2-1, with D tentatively TRBD1 (5 bases). The CDR3 extends over 12 amino acids. CDR1 is WSHSY and CDR2 is SAAADI in the germline V gene. The V end was cut by 10 bases, the J end by 6 bases, with 13 bases between. DNA for the CDR3: TGCGCCACCTGGGCAGGGTTCAATGAGCAGTTCTTC. Its protein product is CATWAGFNEQFF.

The CDR3 sequence is CASSLESGQIYGYTF. CDR3 nucleotides: TGTGCCAGCAGCTTAGAATCGGGACAGATCTATGGCTACACCTTC. The chain recombines TRBV5-6 with TRBJ1-2; TRBD1 agrees at 7 bases. Germline values: CDR1 SGHDT, CDR2 YYEEEE. The CDR3 consists of 15 residues. Trimming at V came to 2 bases and at J to 4 bases, leaving 8 bases not matched to a gene.